This TCR beta chain was documented in a study of cytomegalovirus exposure and HLA in healthy donors. Regarding the study as a whole: Researchers catalogued about 160 TCR beta chains as cytomegalovirus-associated. In a later analysis, 16,951 TCR beta sequences were associated with HLA alleles at 0.05 false discovery rate. As was reported, the HLA-A and HLA-B alleles of most subjects were accurately predicted from TCR beta sequences.

Looked up from germline, CDR1 is SGHDT and CDR2 is YYEEEE. The V gene lost 4 bases and the J gene lost 5 bases, with 13 bases spanning the gap. There are 15 residues in the CDR3. As concerns this clone: Its target is not known.

This PCR relied on a set of 60 Vbeta primers and 13 Jbeta primers. The table came from immunoSEQ multiplex PCR; TCRdb's copy has only in-frame clones and leaves some out. Altogether 100,000 to 150,000 clones are present, around 74% being singletons, with the ten largest covering under 6.5%. The sample comprised PBMCs. The chain has TRBV5-6 and TRBJ1-6, with unresolved D. The TCR comes from a woman between 45 and 65 years old in good health and CMV-seropositive. DNA for the CDR3: TGTGCCAGCAGCCGGCCGAGGGAAGATAATTCACCCCTCCACTTT. Translated, it gives CASSRPREDNSPLHF. Combining the CDR3 with reference TRBV5-6 and TRBJ1-6 gives the whole variable domain DAGVTQSPTHLIKTRGQQVTLRCSPKSGHDTVSWYQQALGQGPQFIFQYYEEEERQRGNFPDRFSGHQFPNYSSELNVNALLLGDSALYLCASSRPREDNSPLHFGNGTRLTVT.